One TCR beta chain is described in this entry. Its antigen remains unknown. MiXCR, run by TCRdb on the reads, gives a single entry per CDR3 protein. Among over 150,000 distinct CDR3 sequences listed, about 18% were seen once. These data belong to a study of T cell repertoires in cytomegalovirus infection. Study details: Public TCR beta signatures marked donors with CMV infection and the matching HLA.

Findings and caveats of the study: What dominated the ex vivo response were HLA-C-restricted CMV-specific TCR beta clonotypes.

J gave up 3 bases and V 10 bases, and 14 bases lay outside the gene matches. Per the germline V gene, CDR1 is SGHTA and CDR2 is FQGNSA. The CDR3 has 15 residues. This TCR was sampled from a human donor in good health (CMV status not recorded). Some clones in this sample may be carry-over from other donors' samples. Sequenced input: CD8+ T cells from PBMCs. The chain uses TRBV7-2 and TRBJ1-1; 7 bases agree with TRBD1. This chain's CDR3 is CANAFSEGAYTEAFF. CDR3 DNA sequence: TGTGCCAACGCGTTTTCTGAGGGGGCTTACACTGAAGCTTTCTTT.